The subject of this entry is one T cell receptor (beta chain). The antigen is unknown. This record belongs to a study of blood T cells in healthy people across ages. The germline V gene encodes CDR1 MDHEN and CDR2 SYDVKM. With V trimmed by 5 bases and J by 6 bases, 11 bases remained unmatched. This CDR3 has 17 amino acids. Together with a sample-barcoded 5' primer, a J-beta primer mix was included in a second PCR lasting about 7 to 11 cycles. TCRdb used MiXCR to reprocess the 5' RACE reads, holding one entry per CDR3 protein. The top ten hold about 20% of the sample, which has roughly 800,000 distinct CDR3 sequences, roughly 50% seen once. Study-level findings and limits: Naive T cell percentage showed a strong correlation with TCR beta diversity. Higher diversity and more naive CD4+ cells were features of long-lived donors, compared to aged donors.

Sequencing used blood. The V call is TRBV28, the J call TRBJ2-3, with 13 bases that match TRBD2. The TCR originated in a man under 40 in good health. Here the CDR3 DNA reads TGTGCCAGCAGTCCTACGGGACTAGCGGGATCTCTGGATACGCAGTATTTT. This translates into CASSPTGLAGSLDTQYF.